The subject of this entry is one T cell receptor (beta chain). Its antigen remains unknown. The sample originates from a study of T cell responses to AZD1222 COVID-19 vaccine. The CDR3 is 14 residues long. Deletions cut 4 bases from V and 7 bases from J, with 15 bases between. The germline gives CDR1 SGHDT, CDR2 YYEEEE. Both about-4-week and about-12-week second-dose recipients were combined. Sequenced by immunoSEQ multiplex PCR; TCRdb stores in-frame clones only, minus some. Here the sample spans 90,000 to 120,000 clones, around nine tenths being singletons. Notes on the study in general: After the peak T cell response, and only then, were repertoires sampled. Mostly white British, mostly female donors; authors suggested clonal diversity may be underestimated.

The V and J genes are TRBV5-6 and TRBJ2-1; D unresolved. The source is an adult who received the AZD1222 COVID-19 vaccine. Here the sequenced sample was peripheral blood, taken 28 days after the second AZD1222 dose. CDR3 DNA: TGTGCCAGCAGCCCCCCGAAATATGATAATGAGCAGTTCTTC. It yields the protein CASSPPKYDNEQFF.